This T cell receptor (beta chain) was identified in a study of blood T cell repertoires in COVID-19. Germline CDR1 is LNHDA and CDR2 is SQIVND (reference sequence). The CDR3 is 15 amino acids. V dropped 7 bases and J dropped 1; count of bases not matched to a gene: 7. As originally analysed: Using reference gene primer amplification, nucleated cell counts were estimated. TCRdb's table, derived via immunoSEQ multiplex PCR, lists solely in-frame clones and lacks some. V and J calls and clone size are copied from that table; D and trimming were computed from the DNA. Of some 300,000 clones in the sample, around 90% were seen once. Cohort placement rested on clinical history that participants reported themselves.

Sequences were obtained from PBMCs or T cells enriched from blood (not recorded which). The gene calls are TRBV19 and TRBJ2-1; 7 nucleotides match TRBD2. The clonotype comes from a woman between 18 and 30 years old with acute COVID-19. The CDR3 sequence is CASIRTAGSYNEQFF. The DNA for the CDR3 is TGTGCCAGTATTCGAACAGCGGGGTCCTACAATGAGCAGTTCTTC.